Detailed here is one T cell receptor beta chain. This entry comes from a study of blood T cell repertoires in COVID-19. Sequencing was performed with immunoSEQ multiplex PCR; in TCRdb, only in-frame clones are kept and a portion is missing. Among nearly 350,000 clones, about nine tenths were seen once, and the ten largest hold roughly 6%. Germline V lookup: CDR1 MGHRA, CDR2 YSYEKL. V shed 1 base and J shed 4 bases, with 11 bases lying between them. The CDR3 totals 15 residues. The specimen was peripheral blood. The TCR sequence derives from a woman aged 45 to 65 with COVID-19, enrolled during active disease. V and J are TRBV4-1 and TRBJ1-5; D not certain. In nucleotides, the CDR3 is TGCGCCAGCAGCCAAGTGTCAGGCGGGAATCAGCCCCAGCATTTT. Translated, it gives CASSQVSGGNQPQHF.